Listed here is a single T cell receptor beta chain. Its antigen is still unknown. The CDR3 runs to 14 residues. Per the germline V gene, CDR1 is SNHLY and CDR2 is FYNNEI. The V end was cut by 8 bases, the J end by 7 bases, with 17 bases between. Time point denoted: week 23, last vaccination. Vaccination comprised doses that each held 300 ug of mutant IDH1 20-mer peptide, plus topical imiquimod. Donors had new WHO grade 3 or 4 IDH1-mutant, ATRX-lost astrocytomas. Profiling relied on immunoSEQ multiplex PCR, and the TCRdb table lists in-frame clones only, not all of them. The data contain tens of thousands of clones, about 79% of them singletons. This sample stems from a study of a mutant IDH1 vaccine in newly diagnosed glioma. For the study at large: Patients got their first vaccination 4-6 weeks after radiotherapy alone, or with temozolomide cycles. General study findings and limits: With respect to changes in top peripheral T cell clonotypes, pseudoprogression seemed unrelated.

V and J are TRBV2 and TRBJ1-4; a weak D match, TRBD1 (5 bases). This material consisted of PBMCs, taken from a glioma patient whose treatment included an IDH1 peptide vaccine. The TCR originated in a woman aged 40 to 55 with glioma. Some clones in this sample may be carry-over from other donors' samples. In DNA, the CDR3 is TGTGCCAGCCGGGACCCGACGGGTAGTGAAAAACTGTTTTTT. Translation gives CASRDPTGSEKLFF.